This section outlines one T cell receptor beta chain sequence together with its context. Its antigen is as yet unknown. Trimming took 6 bases from V and 3 from J; bases not matched to a gene: 18. CDR3 length: 18 amino acids. Germline V CDR1 and CDR2: MRHNA, SNTAGT. Sequencing was preceded by expansion of antigen-specific CD4+ T cells with viral peptide pools in the ViraFEST assay. Culture lasted about ten days before CD4+ T cell isolation. Every participant took two doses of the BNT162b2 or mRNA-1273 vaccine. Culturing of 1.5 million to 2 million PBMC per well took place with roughly 10 IU/ml IL-2 and 9.5 to 10 ug/ml peptides. Researchers swapped half the medium for IL-2 medium on both days 3 and 7. This entry belongs to a study of vaccination effects on CD4 cells after COVID-19. Study-wide background: Following the second dose by a median of 72 days, the post-vaccine samples were obtained.

Profiling relied on immunoSEQ multiplex PCR, and the TCRdb table lists in-frame clones only, not all of them. The data contain tens of thousands of clones, less than 85% of them seen just once; the ten biggest clones take up 7.8%. The TCR was taken from a human donor who received a COVID-19 vaccine. The V call is TRBV6-4, the J call TRBJ1-1, with TRBD1 matching over 8 bases. Sequencing used CD4+ T cells from PBMCs cultured with SARS-CoV-2 spike peptides, obtained after COVID-19 vaccination. DNA for the CDR3: TGTGCCAGCAGCAAGTACCAGAGGATGAGACAGGGGTACACTGAAGCTTTCTTT. Protein product: CASSKYQRMRQGYTEAFF.